These 6 T cell receptor beta chains originate from one sample sequenced in a study of cytomegalovirus exposure and HLA in healthy donors. The method was immunoSEQ multiplex PCR; TCRdb's version includes in-frame clones alone and lacks a portion of them. The sample lists 200,000 or so clones; 80% to 90% were seen once. The sequencing sample was made of PBMCs. The receptor set was obtained from a woman aged 18 to 35 in good health and CMV-seropositive.

The V call is TRBV29-1, the J call TRBJ1-2, with TRBD1 as a possible D gene (6 bases). Deletions cut 1 base from V and 8 bases from J, with 20 bases between. Germline CDR1 reads SQVTM; CDR2 reads ANQGSEA. The CDR3 has 15 residues. CDR3 residues: CSVEGERDTKRGYTF. Here the CDR3 DNA reads TGCAGCGTTGAAGGGGAACGGGACACAAAGAGGGGCTACACCTTC.

The rearrangement uses TRBV7-3 and TRBJ2-5, with 7 bases lining up with TRBD1. With V trimmed by 2 bases and J by 5 bases, 8 bases remained unmatched. There are 15 residues in the CDR3. The germline V gene encodes CDR1 SGHTA and CDR2 FQGTGA. CDR3 protein: CASSLRTGAAETQYF. DNA for the CDR3: TGTGCCAGCAGCTTACGCACAGGGGCTGCGGAGACCCAGTACTTC.

V is TRBV29-1 and J is TRBJ2-7, with TRBD2 matching over 7 bases. From germline, CDR1 is SQVTM and CDR2 ANQGSEA. V trimming: 4 bases; J trimming: 4 bases; junction bases outside the gene matches: 10. The CDR3 spans 14 residues. This chain's CDR3 is CSVAAGVMRYEQYF. The CDR3 DNA follows: TGCAGCGTTGCGGCGGGAGTGATGAGGTACGAGCAGTACTTC.

J is TRBJ2-2 and V is TRBV6-5, with D hard to call. The V end was cut by 2 bases, the J end by 0 bases, with 4 bases between. Germline CDR1 and CDR2: MNHEY and SVGAGI. This CDR3 has 14 amino acids. For the CDR3, the DNA is TGTGCCAGCAGTTACAACACGAACACCGGGGAGCTGTTTTTT. As protein: CASSYNTNTGELFF.

The CDR3 sequence: CASSQGVRNQPQHF. Written as DNA, the CDR3 is TGTGCCAGCAGCCAGGGGGTTAGGAATCAGCCCCAGCATTTT. The V gene is TRBV7-2, the J gene TRBJ1-5; 7 nucleotides agree with TRBD1. The germline CDR1 and CDR2 sequences are SGHTA and FQGNSA. V was pared by 5 bases and J by 4 bases, with 5 bases of the junction left unmatched. This CDR3 has 14 amino acids.

The V gene is TRBV9, the J gene TRBJ1-1; D is perhaps TRBD1 (6 bases). This CDR3 spans 14 amino acids. The germline V gene encodes CDR1 SGDLS and CDR2 YYNGEE. The ends were cut back, 4 bases at V and 5 bases at J, with 15 bases in the middle. CDR3 amino acids: CASSSGGQNTEAFF. The CDR3 region has the DNA TGTGCCAGCAGCTCGGGGGGGCAGAATACTGAAGCTTTCTTT. Together with reference TRBV9 and TRBJ1-1, the CDR3 gives the full variable domain: DSGVTQTPKHLITATGQRVTLRCSPRSGDLSVYWYQQSLDQGLQFLIQYYNGEERAKGNILERFSAQQFPDLHSELNLSSLELGDSALYFCASSSGGQNTEAFFGQGTRLTVV.